This note documents a single T cell receptor beta chain sequence. Its antigen is not known. This entry comes from a study of cytomegalovirus exposure and HLA in healthy donors. The length of the CDR3 is 14 residues. Germline V gene data show CDR1 as SGHNT and CDR2 as YENEEA. V gave up 1 base and J gave up 8 bases, with 11 bases separating them. PCR amplification relied on 60 Vbeta primers (plus 13 Jbeta primers). Produced via immunoSEQ multiplex PCR; TCRdb's table is partial and in-frame only. This table has roughly 130,000 clones, 82% appearing once. Whole-study results and caveats: One later analysis reportedly identified an Asian-associated ancestry cluster that showed fewer N-insertions than the approximately 710-donor mean. A highly shared variant cluster was judged a likely technical artifact. Segments of the TCR beta V type were, in most cases, productive about 87% or about 30% of the time in an earlier analysis. Reported findings show TCR beta sequences accurately forecast HLA-A and HLA-B alleles in most subjects.

The chain recombines TRBV11-3 with TRBJ1-4; TRBD1 is a possible D gene (6 bases). Sequenced material: PBMCs. The TCR comes from a male donor in good health and CMV-seropositive. The chain's CDR3 is CASSLVGACEKLFF. CDR3 in DNA: TGTGCCAGCAGCTTAGTGGGGGCCTGCGAAAAACTGTTTTTT.